This T cell receptor beta chain was obtained from a study of Graves' ophthalmopathy and Graves' hyperthyroidism. Whole-study findings and limits: Thyroid clonotypes that were expanded above 0.001 frequency mostly also appeared in blood.

V shed 1 base and J shed 0 bases, with 7 bases lying between them. This CDR3 comprises 14 residues. Germline V gene lookup returns CDR1 SGDLS and CDR2 YYNGEE. This clonotype was detected many times. Its antigen is not identified. Scientists amplified the TCR beta CDR3 regions from RNA transcripts. HTBI primers served in a first-round RT-PCR, which a second-round multiplex PCR followed. TCRdb ran MiXCR on the multiplex PCR reads and lists one entry per CDR3 protein. The repertoire holds around 520,000 distinct CDR3 sequences, with just under 40% as singletons. This chain links TRBV9 with TRBJ1-1; D ambiguous. This clonotype originated in an adult man with Graves' hyperthyroidism. Sequencing was carried out using peripheral blood or thyroid tissue (not recorded which). CDR3 in DNA: TGTGCCAGCAGCGTAACGCAGATGAACACTGAAGCTTTCTTT. Translation: CASSVTQMNTEAFF.